These 9 T cell receptor beta chains were all obtained from the same sample, sequenced in a study of blood T cell repertoires in COVID-19. The protocol was immunoSEQ multiplex PCR, while the TCRdb copy is restricted to in-frame clones and leaves out a portion. Seen here are 300,000 to 350,000 clones, 90% observed once, and the top ten hold nearly 7%. Source material: peripheral blood. These receptors were taken from a woman aged 30 to 39 with COVID-19, enrolled during active disease.

The V gene is TRBV9, the J gene TRBJ2-5, with D tentatively TRBD2 (5 bases). V gave up 0 bases and J gave up 4 bases, with 10 bases separating them. The germline V gene encodes CDR1 SGDLS and CDR2 YYNGEE. The CDR3 is 14 residues long. The CDR3 reads CASSVAGWGETQYF. CDR3 sequence (DNA): TGTGCCAGCAGCGTAGCGGGGTGGGGAGAGACCCAGTACTTC.

V usage is TRBV2 and J usage is TRBJ2-2; TRBD2 agrees at 11 bases. CDR3 length: 16 residues. The junction had 3 bases not matched to a gene; V was cut back by 6 bases and J by 0 bases. Germline CDR1 is SNHLY and CDR2 is FYNNEI. The CDR3 coding sequence is TGTGCCAGCAGAATGGGACTAGCGGCGAACACCGGGGAGCTGTTTTTT. Amino acid sequence: CASRMGLAANTGELFF. Together with reference TRBV2 and TRBJ2-2, the CDR3 gives the full variable domain: EPEVTQTPSHQVTQMGQEVILRCVPISNHLYFYWYRQILGQKVEFLVSFYNNEISEKSEIFDDQFSVERPDGSNFTLKIRSTKLEDSAMYFCASRMGLAANTGELFFGEGSRLTVL.

This clone was found a few times. The V gene is TRBV5-1, the J gene TRBJ1-2, with D possibly being TRBD1 (5 bases). Germline CDR1 is SGHRS and CDR2 is YFSETQ. The CDR3 loop spans 12 amino acids. V was trimmed by 0 bases and J by 5 bases, leaving 5 bases between them. The CDR3 is CASSLAGYGYTF. CDR3 in DNA: TGCGCCAGCAGCTTGGCAGGGTATGGCTACACCTTC.

This clone was detected only once. This chain joins TRBV28 and TRBJ2-7; D perhaps matches TRBD2 (6 bases). From germline, CDR1 is MDHEN and CDR2 SYDVKM. This CDR3 has 15 amino acids. V dropped 7 bases and J dropped 0 bases, with 16 bases sitting between them. The CDR3 loop is CASTYSGTSSYEQYF. The CDR3 DNA reads TGTGCCAGCACATATAGCGGTACAAGCTCCTACGAGCAGTACTTC.

This clone was counted between two and nine times. The chain combines TRBV19 with TRBJ1-6, with D uncertain. The germline V gene has CDR1 LNHDA and CDR2 SQIVND (reference sequence). Trimming left V 1 base short and J 10 bases short, with 11 bases between. This CDR3 is 14 amino acids long. This chain's CDR3 is CASSIGAPRSPLHF. CDR3 nucleotide sequence: TGTGCCAGTAGTATAGGCGCACCCCGGTCACCCCTCCACTTT.

This chain joins TRBV19 and TRBJ1-2; 7 nucleotides align to TRBD1. The CDR3 consists of 17 residues. V lost 6 bases and J lost 8; bases outside the gene matches: 21. CDR1 and CDR2 from the germline V gene are LNHDA and SQIVND (reference sequence). This CDR3 reads CASSQIRQDYRGYGYTF. The CDR3, as DNA: TGTGCCAGTAGCCAAATCCGGCAAGACTACAGGGGCTACGGCTACACCTTC.

The chain joins TRBV7-2 to TRBJ2-1, with 7 bases identical to TRBD2. The CDR3 runs to 15 residues. V dropped 3 bases and J dropped 5; count of bases not matched to a gene: 7. Germline V gives CDR1 SGHTA, CDR2 FQGNSA. This CDR3 reads CASSLMRSGDNEQFF. As DNA, the CDR3 is TGTGCCAGCAGCTTGATGAGAAGCGGGGACAATGAGCAGTTCTTC.

V usage is TRBV9 and J usage is TRBJ1-3; 7 nucleotides agree with TRBD1. The germline V gene has CDR1 SGDLS and CDR2 YYNGEE. The CDR3 loop spans 15 amino acids. The V and J ends lost 4 bases and 0 bases, in that order; junction bases with no gene match: 4. The CDR3 loop reads CASSSGQYSGNTIYF. In DNA, the CDR3 is TGTGCCAGCAGCTCGGGACAGTACTCTGGAAACACCATATATTTT. The full variable domain, in which reference TRBV9 and TRBJ1-3 provide the parts outside the CDR3, is DSGVTQTPKHLITATGQRVTLRCSPRSGDLSVYWYQQSLDQGLQFLIQYYNGEERAKGNILERFSAQQFPDLHSELNLSSLELGDSALYFCASSSGQYSGNTIYFGEGSWLTVV.

J is TRBJ1-5 and V is TRBV19, with unresolved D. V shed 3 bases and J shed 7 bases, with 19 bases lying between them. The CDR3 extends over 16 amino acids. Germline values: CDR1 LNHDA, CDR2 SQIVND (reference sequence). CDR3 residues: CASSIPNRGERQPQHF. The CDR3 nucleotides read TGTGCCAGTAGTATTCCGAACCGCGGCGAGCGGCAGCCCCAGCATTTT.